A single sample gave rise to the 7 T cell receptor beta chains below, sequenced in a study of T cell repertoires in cytomegalovirus infection. Which antigens these TCRs recognize remains unknown. TCRdb processed the reads anew with MiXCR; each CDR3 protein has one entry. The sample lists fewer than 130,000 distinct CDR3 sequences, approximately 45% occurring once. The input for sequencing was CD8+ T cells from cultured PBMCs, taken from culture after CMV antigen stimulation. Receptor source: a human donor in good health (CMV status not recorded). Some clones in this sample may be carry-over from other donors' samples.

This clonotype was seen a few times. The genes are TRBV19 and TRBJ1-3; D not certain. Germline lookup yields CDR1 LNHDA and CDR2 SQIVND (reference sequence). With 5 bases removed from V and 1 base from J, the gap between germline ends came to 9 bases. This CDR3 has 14 amino acids. The CDR3 region is CASSRRESGNTIYF. CDR3 nucleotide sequence: TGTGCCAGTAGTCGGAGGGAATCTGGAAACACCATATATTTT.

The CDR3 spells CASSQELLAGGNEQFF. The CDR3 region has the DNA TGTGCCAGCAGCCAAGAACTACTAGCGGGGGGAAATGAGCAGTTCTTC. The genes are TRBV4-2 and TRBJ2-1; the match to TRBD2 covers 12 bases. Germline V lookup: CDR1 LGHNA, CDR2 YNFKEQ. The CDR3 runs 16 residues. The trim removed 0 bases at V and 7 bases at J, leaving 4 bases unmatched.

The rearrangement uses TRBV11-3 and TRBJ2-1; D is perhaps TRBD1 or TRBD2 (5 bases each). Germline loops: CDR1 SGHNT, CDR2 YENEEA. The CDR3 has 17 amino acids. The germline V and J ends were trimmed by 1 base and 0 bases, with 13 bases remaining between them. The CDR3 is CASSLGGYESSYNEQFF. DNA for the CDR3: TGTGCCAGCAGCTTAGGGGGGTATGAGAGCTCCTACAATGAGCAGTTCTTC.

The chain combines TRBV6-5 with TRBJ1-4, with 8 positions matching TRBD1. The trim removed 6 bases at V and 2 bases at J, leaving 14 bases unmatched. The CDR3 has 18 residues. Germline V gives CDR1 MNHEY, CDR2 SVGAGI. The CDR3 sequence is CASSSGTGAFRTNEKLFF. The CDR3 nucleotides are TGTGCCAGCAGCTCCGGGACAGGAGCATTTCGCACTAATGAAAAACTGTTTTTT.

The chain is built from TRBV7-3 and TRBJ2-7; the D gene is possibly TRBD1 (6 bases). The CDR3 runs 15 residues. The V gene's germline CDR1 is SGHTA and CDR2 FQGTGA. Trimming pared 0 bases from V and 5 bases from J, leaving 14 bases between. The CDR3 spells CASSLTQTGQDEQYF. CDR3 nucleotides: TGTGCCAGCAGCTTAACCCAGACAGGTCAGGACGAGCAGTACTTC.

The J gene is TRBJ2-7, the V gene TRBV4-1; TRBD1 agrees at 10 bases. V shed 5 bases and J 2 bases; nucleotides not matched to a gene: 3. This CDR3 is 14 amino acids long. Germline V gene data show CDR1 as MGHRA and CDR2 as YSYEKL. The CDR3 here is CASSVDRGPYEQYF. The CDR3 DNA follows: TGCGCCAGCAGCGTAGACAGGGGGCCCTACGAGCAGTACTTC.

This clonotype was recorded at least ten times. The chain recombines TRBV6-5 with TRBJ1-1; D may be TRBD1 (5 bases). The V gene's germline CDR1 is MNHEY and CDR2 SVGAGI. V was shortened by 5 bases and J by 4 bases, with 14 bases between the two germline ends. The CDR3 length is 14 residues. CDR3 residues: CASSIGGLATEAFF. CDR3 DNA: TGTGCCAGCAGTATTGGGGGATTGGCCACTGAAGCTTTCTTT.